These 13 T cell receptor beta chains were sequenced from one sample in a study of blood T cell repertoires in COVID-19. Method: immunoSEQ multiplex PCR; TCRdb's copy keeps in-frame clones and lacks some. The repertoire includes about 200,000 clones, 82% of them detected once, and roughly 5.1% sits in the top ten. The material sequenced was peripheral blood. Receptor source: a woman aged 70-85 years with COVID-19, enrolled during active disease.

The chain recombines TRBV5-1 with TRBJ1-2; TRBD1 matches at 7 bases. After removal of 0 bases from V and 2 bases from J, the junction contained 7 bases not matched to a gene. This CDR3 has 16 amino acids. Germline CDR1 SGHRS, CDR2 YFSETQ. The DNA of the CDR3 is TGCGCCAGCAGCTTGGACGGGGGACAGCACAACTATGGCTACACCTTC. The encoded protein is CASSLDGGQHNYGYTF. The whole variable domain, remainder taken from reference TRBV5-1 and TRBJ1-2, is KAGVTQTPRYLIKTRGQQVTLSCSPISGHRSVSWYQQTPGQGLQFLFEYFSETQRNKGNFPGRFSGRQFSNSRSEMNVSTLELGDSALYLCASSLDGGQHNYGYTFGSGTRLTVV.

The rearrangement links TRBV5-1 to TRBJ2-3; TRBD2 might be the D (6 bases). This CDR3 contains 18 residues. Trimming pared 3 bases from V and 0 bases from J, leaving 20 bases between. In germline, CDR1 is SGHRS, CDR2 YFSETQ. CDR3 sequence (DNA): TGCGCCAGCAGCTACCCAGAGGGGAGGCGCTCTAGCACAGATACGCAGTATTTT. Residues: CASSYPEGRRSSTDTQYF.

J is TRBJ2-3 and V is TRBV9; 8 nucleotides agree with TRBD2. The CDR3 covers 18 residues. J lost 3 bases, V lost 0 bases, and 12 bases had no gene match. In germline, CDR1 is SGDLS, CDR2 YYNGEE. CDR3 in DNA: TGTGCCAGCAGCGTAGGGATAACGGCGGGAGGAGGAACAGATACGCAGTATTTT. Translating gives CASSVGITAGGGTDTQYF. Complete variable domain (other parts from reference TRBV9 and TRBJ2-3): DSGVTQTPKHLITATGQRVTLRCSPRSGDLSVYWYQQSLDQGLQFLIQYYNGEERAKGNILERFSAQQFPDLHSELNLSSLELGDSALYFCASSVGITAGGGTDTQYFGPGTRLTVL.

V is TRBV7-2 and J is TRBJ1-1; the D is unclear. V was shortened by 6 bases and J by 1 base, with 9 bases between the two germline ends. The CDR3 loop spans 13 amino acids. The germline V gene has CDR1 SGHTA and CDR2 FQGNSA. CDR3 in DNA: TGTGCCAGCAGACGACGACAGAACACTGAAGCTTTCTTT. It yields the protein CASRRRQNTEAFF.

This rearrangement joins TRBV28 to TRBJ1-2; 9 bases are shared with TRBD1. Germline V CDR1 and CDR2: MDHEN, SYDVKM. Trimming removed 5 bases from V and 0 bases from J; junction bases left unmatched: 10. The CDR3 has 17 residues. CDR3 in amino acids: CASSPGQGEITNYGYTF. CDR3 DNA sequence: TGTGCCAGCAGTCCGGGACAGGGCGAAATCACTAACTATGGCTACACCTTC.

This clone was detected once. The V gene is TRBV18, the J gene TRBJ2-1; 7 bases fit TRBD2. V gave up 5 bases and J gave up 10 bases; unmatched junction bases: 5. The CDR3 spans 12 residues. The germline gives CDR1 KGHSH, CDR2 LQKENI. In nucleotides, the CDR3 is TGTGCCAGCTCAGTGATGCGGGAGGAGCAGTTCTTC. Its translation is CASSVMREEQFF.

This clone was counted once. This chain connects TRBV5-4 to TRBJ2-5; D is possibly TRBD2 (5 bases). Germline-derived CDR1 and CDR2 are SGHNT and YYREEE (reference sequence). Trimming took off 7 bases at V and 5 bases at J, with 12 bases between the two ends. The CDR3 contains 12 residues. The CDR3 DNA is TGTGCCAGCTCACTAGGGTGGGAGACCCAGTACTTC. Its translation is CASSLGWETQYF.

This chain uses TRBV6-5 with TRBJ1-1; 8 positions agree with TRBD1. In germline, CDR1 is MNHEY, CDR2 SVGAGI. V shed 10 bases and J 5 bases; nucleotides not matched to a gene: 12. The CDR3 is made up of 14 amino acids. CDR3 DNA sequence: TGTGCCACCACGAGAGGCCAGGGGGCTACTGAAGCTTTCTTT. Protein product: CATTRGQGATEAFF.

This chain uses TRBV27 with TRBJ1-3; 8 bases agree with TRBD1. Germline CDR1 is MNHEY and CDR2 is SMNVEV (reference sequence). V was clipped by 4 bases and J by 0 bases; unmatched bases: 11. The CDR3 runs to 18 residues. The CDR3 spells CASSSSPPTGDSGNTIYF. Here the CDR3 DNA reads TGTGCCAGCAGTTCCTCCCCCCCGACAGGGGACTCTGGAAACACCATATATTTT.

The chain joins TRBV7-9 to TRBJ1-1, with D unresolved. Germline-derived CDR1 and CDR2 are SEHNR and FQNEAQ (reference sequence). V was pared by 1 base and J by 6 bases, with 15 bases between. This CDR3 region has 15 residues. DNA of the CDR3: TGTGCCAGCAGCTTAGGAGGGATTAAGCATTCTGAAGCTTTCTTT. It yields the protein CASSLGGIKHSEAFF.

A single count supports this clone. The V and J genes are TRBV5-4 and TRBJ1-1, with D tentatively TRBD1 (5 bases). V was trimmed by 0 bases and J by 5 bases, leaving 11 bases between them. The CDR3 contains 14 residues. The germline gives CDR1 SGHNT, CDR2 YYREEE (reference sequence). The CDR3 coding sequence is TGTGCCAGCAGCTTGGCAGGGTTAAGGACTGAAGCTTTCTTT. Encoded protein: CASSLAGLRTEAFF.

The CDR3 DNA reads as TGTGCCAGCAGTGAAGGCGGTCTGGGTAGTCAGCCCCAGCATTTT. Amino acids: CASSEGGLGSQPQHF. J is TRBJ1-5 and V is TRBV2; D gene ambiguous. The germline gives CDR1 SNHLY, CDR2 FYNNEI. Trimming stripped 1 base from V and 6 bases from J, with 13 bases between. The CDR3 spans 15 residues.

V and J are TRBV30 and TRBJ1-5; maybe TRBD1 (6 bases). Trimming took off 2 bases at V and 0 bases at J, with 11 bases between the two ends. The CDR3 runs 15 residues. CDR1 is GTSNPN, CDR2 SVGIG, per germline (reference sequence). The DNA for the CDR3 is TGTGCCTGGAGTCCAGGACAGCTTAGCAATCAGCCCCAGCATTTT. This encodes CAWSPGQLSNQPQHF.